The rows below give T cell receptor beta chains drawn from one sample of a study of regulatory T cells in long-lasting Graves disease. TCRdb used MiXCR to reprocess the multiplex PCR reads, holding one entry per CDR3 protein. The table shows a few hundred thousand distinct CDR3 sequences, with 12% to 15% occurring only once. This sample also belongs to another study, concerning T cells in Graves' hyperthyroidism and ophthalmopathy.

Source: peripheral blood mononuclear cells (PBMCs), taken at new diagnosis, from a patient treated with antithyroid drugs. Receptors originate from a woman in her 50s with Graves disease. Each CDR3 is given without its conserved first and last residue.

v_gene	len	j_gene	CDR3aa
TRBV19	18	TRBJ1-1	ASSSRDRGRGGLKLTEAF
TRBV6-1	12	TRBJ2-5	ASSEGRDQETQY
TRBV2	13	TRBJ2-1	ASSDRQGVYNEQF
TRBV6-5	14	TRBJ2-1	ASSYYRDRGKNEQF
TRBV30	12	TRBJ2-6	AWRGLSGANVLT
TRBV3-1	16	TRBJ2-6	ASSHLASGSSGANVLT
TRBV20-1	12	TRBJ2-7	SARVAGVAYEQY
TRBV19	13	TRBJ2-7	ASSIGRNPAYEQY
TRBV24-1	17	TRBJ2-1	ATSDPGHSGTSGRNEQF
TRBV20-1	13	TRBJ2-3	SARGTRKGTDTQY
TRBV12-5	12	TRBJ2-3	ASAPLRGADTQY
TRBV11-2	12	TRBJ2-4	ASSLGTTSGRVS
TRBV6-1	12	TRBJ2-2	ATNLAGNTGELF
TRBV3-1	11	TRBJ1-2	ASTGGSNYGYT
TRBV6-5	13	TRBJ2-1	ASSYVGRPYNEQF
TRBV4-1	14	TRBJ2-7	ASSQDLAESSYEQY
TRBV28	16	TRBJ2-6	ASSLPPGLVVGPNVLT
TRBV6-5	15	TRBJ2-1	ASSYTQTSGRDNEQF
TRBV4-2	14	TRBJ2-1	ASSQEVPSAGNEQF
TRBV19	14	TRBJ2-2	ASSIGGTWWTGELF
TRBV5-4	13	TRBJ2-5	ASSLAGGRVQTQY
TRBV10-3	11	TRBJ1-5	AITQGSDQPQH
TRBV10-2	12	TRBJ2-5	ASSGGSGWETQY
TRBV28	13	TRBJ2-2	ASRIQGAETGELF
TRBV7-2	14	TRBJ2-6	ASSSGRAQGANVLT
TRBV18	14	TRBJ2-5	ASSPPNLAGRETQY
TRBV9	13	TRBJ2-1	ASSGNRASYNEQF
TRBV9	11	TRBJ1-1	ASSVGALKEAF
TRBV27	15	TRBJ2-2	ASSLAPPRPGTGELF
TRBV28	12	TRBJ1-5	ASRRDEYGQPQH
TRBV6-1	12	TRBJ2-3	ASRITGSTDTQY
TRBV24-1	10	TRBJ2-1	ATSAGRLEQF
TRBV6-2/TRBV6-3	13	TRBJ1-2	ASSFRPGGQYGYT
TRBV19	10	TRBJ2-1	ASSSRDNEQF
TRBV6-1	13	TRBJ1-5	ASRLRTGGNQPQH
TRBV12-3/TRBV12-4	18	TRBJ2-1	ASSRSGLAGRWGSYNEQF
TRBV7-6	12	TRBJ2-5	ASSLAYRSETQY
TRBV2	15	TRBJ1-1	ASKKGPGTPWGTEAF
TRBV10-3	13	TRBJ2-7	AISSMDRTSYEQY